This TCR beta chain was sequenced during a study of technical replicates of blood from several donors (dated by TCRdb to 2017 to 2019). Spanning cysteine to phenylalanine, the CDR3 consists of 13 amino acids. Only the CDR3 portion is preserved as DNA: 39 bases, with reading frame beginning at the first base. V loses 4 bases at its end and J loses 9 bases; junction bases beyond the gene matches: 7. The germline V gene yields SGHDT for CDR1 and YYEEEE for CDR2. Comment on this clone: No antigen is known for it. Nothing much larger sits one base from this clone, and base qualities are not available.

Libraries were built with the immunoSEQ multiplex PCR assay. TCRdb retrieved this table from immuneACCESS and kept in-frame rearrangements only. Not all clones are present; in checked studies, unresolved V genes account for under half, and no reason is known for the remainder. The sample yields tens of thousands of clones; around 84% were counted once. Less than 6.5% of the sample rests with the top ten. The specimen sequenced was PBMCs. The chain employs TRBV5-6 and TRBJ2-1, and TRBD1 aligns with 7 junction nucleotides. This TCR came from a human donor in good health. Some clones in this sample may be carry-over from other donors' samples. CDR3 loop: CASSQTGIREQFF. The DNA is TGTGCCAGCAGCCAGACAGGGATACGTGAGCAGTTCTTC. The full variable domain, completed from the reference TRBV5-6 and TRBJ2-1 proteins outside the CDR3, reads DAGVTQSPTHLIKTRGQQVTLRCSPKSGHDTVSWYQQALGQGPQFIFQYYEEEERQRGNFPDRFSGHQFPNYSSELNVNALLLGDSALYLCASSQTGIREQFFGPGTRLTVL.